The 24 T cell receptor beta chains presented below share a single source sample, sequenced in a study of technical replicates of blood from a handful of donors. Sequenced by immunoSEQ multiplex PCR; TCRdb stores in-frame clones only, minus some. The sample contains about 66,000 clones, about 97% of which appear only once. The specimen was T cells isolated from PBMCs. The receptors here all came from a human donor in good health.

This chain links TRBV7-9 with TRBJ1-2; TRBD1 matches at 7 bases. The CDR3 totals 17 residues. Germline V CDR1 and CDR2: SEHNR, FQNEAQ (reference sequence). V gave up 6 bases and J gave up 7 bases; unmatched junction bases: 20. CDR3 sequence (DNA): TGTGCCAGCAGGGGACAAGGGACAGTTGATTCGGCGGGTGGCTACACCTTC. It codes for CASRGQGTVDSAGGYTF.

The CDR3 DNA follows: TGTGCCAGCAGCTTGATGTGGGAGGGCATCCCCTACGAGCAGTACTTC. The encoded protein is CASSLMWEGIPYEQYF. The rearrangement joins TRBV5-6 to TRBJ2-7; 7 nucleotides line up with TRBD2. Germline lookup yields CDR1 SGHDT and CDR2 YYEEEE. The CDR3 runs 16 residues. The V gene end was trimmed by 1 base and the J gene end by 2 bases; junction bases not matched to a gene: 9.

This sequence joins TRBV9 and TRBJ2-7, with 11 bases fitting TRBD1. The CDR3 is 15 residues long. CDR1 and CDR2 from the germline V gene are SGDLS and YYNGEE. With 2 bases clipped from V and 5 bases from J, the junction kept 6 bases outside the gene matches. CDR3: CASSVRGTGGDEQYF. The CDR3 coding sequence is TGTGCCAGCAGCGTCCGGGGGACAGGGGGGGACGAGCAGTACTTC.

The V call is TRBV5-6, the J call TRBJ2-2; 11 nucleotides agree with TRBD2. This CDR3 comprises 16 residues. Unmatched junction bases numbered 5, after V lost 3 bases and J lost 4 bases. CDR1 and CDR2 (germline): SGHDT, YYEEEE. The CDR3 nucleotides read TGTGCCAGCAGCTGGGAACTAGCGGGGGCCACCGGGGAGCTGTTTTTT. Translated, it gives CASSWELAGATGELFF.

The rearrangement joins TRBV11-3 to TRBJ2-7, with 8 bases aligning to TRBD2. Looked up from germline, CDR1 is SGHNT and CDR2 is YENEEA. J was trimmed by 2 bases and V by 2 bases; bases with no gene match: 2. CDR3 length: 14 residues. The CDR3 here is CASSLTAGAYEQYF. In DNA, the CDR3 is TGTGCCAGCAGCTTAACAGCGGGAGCCTACGAGCAGTACTTC.

The rearrangement uses TRBV19 and TRBJ1-2, with 7 bases identical to TRBD1. The CDR3 is 14 amino acids. Trimming cost V 9 bases and J 0 bases; bases outside gene matches: 7. The germline V gene encodes CDR1 LNHDA and CDR2 SQIVND (reference sequence). The CDR3 reads CASRRDRTNYGYTF. CDR3 nucleotides: TGTGCCAGCAGGAGGGACAGAACTAACTATGGCTACACCTTC.

This clone was recorded only once. The CDR3 bases are TGTGCCAGTAGTTTCCGACAGGGTTCGTTTCAGCCCCAGCATTTT. This sequence encodes CASSFRQGSFQPQHF. This rearrangement joins TRBV19 to TRBJ1-5, with TRBD1 matching 7 bases. This CDR3 has 15 residues. Germline CDR1 LNHDA, CDR2 SQIVND (reference sequence). After removal of 5 bases from V and 6 bases from J, the junction contained 10 bases not matched to a gene.

The CDR3: CASSQGLAGGSDTQYF. CDR3 nucleotide sequence: TGTGCCAGCAGCCAGGGACTAGCGGGAGGATCAGATACGCAGTATTTT. The genes are TRBV7-3 and TRBJ2-3; TRBD2 matches 15 bases. CDR3 length: 16 residues. Per germline, CDR1 SGHTA and CDR2 FQGTGA. Trimming at V came to 5 bases and at J to 4 bases, leaving 4 bases not matched to a gene.

The chain links TRBV29-1 to TRBJ1-2, with D unclear. This CDR3 spans 13 amino acids. V lost 5 bases, J lost 0 bases, and 10 bases lay in between. Per germline, CDR1 SQVTM and CDR2 ANQGSEA. This CDR3 is CSVFHGTNYGYTF. The CDR3 DNA reads TGCAGCGTTTTCCACGGTACTAACTATGGCTACACCTTC. The whole variable domain, filled in from reference TRBV29-1 and TRBJ1-2, reads SAVISQKPSRDICQRGTSLTIQCQVDSQVTMMFWYRQQPGQSLTLIATANQGSEATYESGFVIDKFPISRPNLTFSTLTVSNMSPEDSSIYLCSVFHGTNYGYTFGSGTRLTVV.

The chain employs TRBV11-2 and TRBJ1-3; D unclear. The CDR3 runs 14 residues. The V end was cut by 4 bases, the J end by 1 base, with 8 bases between. The germline CDR1 and CDR2 sequences are SGHAT and FQNNGV. In DNA form, the CDR3 reads TGTGCCAGCAGCTCAGGCTTGTCTGGAAACACCATATATTTT. Translated, it gives CASSSGLSGNTIYF.

The count of this clone is one. The rearrangement links TRBV28 to TRBJ2-7; D is perhaps TRBD1 (6 bases). CDR1 MDHEN and CDR2 SYDVKM come from the germline V gene. This CDR3 contains 16 residues. Trimming shortened V by 4 bases and J by 3 bases, and 19 bases separated the two germline ends. CDR3 residues: CASSSRFQGSDYEQYF. CDR3 in DNA: TGTGCCAGCAGTTCCAGGTTTCAGGGGTCGGACTACGAGCAGTACTTC. The whole variable domain, filled in from reference TRBV28 and TRBJ2-7, reads DVKVTQSSRYLVKRTGEKVFLECVQDMDHENMFWYRQDPGLGLRLIYFSYDVKMKEKGDIPEGYSVSREKKERFSLILESASTNQTSMYLCASSSRFQGSDYEQYFGPGTRLTVT.

V gene TRBV25-1 combines with J gene TRBJ1-2, with D possibly being TRBD1 (5 bases). Germline loops: CDR1 MGHDK, CDR2 SYGVNS. V lost 2 bases, J lost 2 bases, and 15 bases lay in between. There are 16 residues in the CDR3. The CDR3: CASSEEGTGRNYGYTF. The DNA of the CDR3 is TGTGCCAGCAGTGAAGAAGGCACAGGCCGGAACTATGGCTACACCTTC.

This clone was found once. The chain couples TRBV5-4 to TRBJ2-1, with D possibly TRBD2 on 5 matching bases. The CDR3 extends over 13 amino acids. Looked up from germline, CDR1 is SGHNT and CDR2 is YYREEE (reference sequence). The V end lost 1 base, the J end lost 4 bases, and 6 bases lay between the germline ends. CDR3 residues: CASSLIAYNEQFF. In DNA form, the CDR3 reads TGTGCCAGCAGCTTGATAGCGTACAATGAGCAGTTCTTC.

This clone appeared a single time. This chain uses TRBV15 with TRBJ2-7; 11 bases align to TRBD2. This CDR3 is built from 18 residues. The ends lost 1 base at V and 2 bases at J; junction bases unmatched: 10. Germline V gene lookup returns CDR1 LNHNV and CDR2 YYDKDF (reference sequence). The CDR3 is CATSRGSGLAGVPYEQYF. The DNA for the CDR3 is TGTGCCACCAGCAGAGGGAGCGGACTAGCGGGTGTACCCTACGAGCAGTACTTC.

CDR3 sequence: CASSQDSWQGAVDEQFF. The CDR3 nucleotides are TGCGCCAGCAGCCAAGATAGCTGGCAGGGGGCGGTCGATGAGCAGTTCTTC. This chain uses TRBV4-1 with TRBJ2-1, with 8 nucleotides matching TRBD1. The CDR3 consists of 17 residues. Germline assignment: CDR1 MGHRA and CDR2 YSYEKL. Trimming removed 0 bases from V and 8 bases from J; junction bases left unmatched: 12.

For the CDR3, the DNA is TGTGCCAGCAGCTTAGGAGGTGCGGGAGAGACCCAGTACTTC. This gives the protein CASSLGGAGETQYF. The chain combines TRBV7-9 with TRBJ2-5; tentative D call: TRBD2 (5 bases). The CDR3 length is 14 residues. The V and J ends lost 1 base and 4 bases respectively, with 10 bases between them. The germline gives CDR1 SEHNR, CDR2 FQNEAQ (reference sequence).

V is TRBV7-9 and J is TRBJ1-2; 7 bases map to TRBD1. CDR3 length equals 16 residues. After removal of 2 bases from V and 8 bases from J, the junction contained 14 bases not matched to a gene. Germline CDR1 and CDR2: SEHNR and FQNEAQ (reference sequence). CDR3 sequence: CASSLSSGQHIRGYTF. CDR3 coding DNA: TGTGCCAGCAGCTTATCCTCGGGACAGCATATAAGAGGCTACACCTTC. The full variable domain, its missing parts supplied by reference TRBV7-9 and TRBJ1-2, is DTGVSQNPRHKITKRGQNVTFRCDPISEHNRLYWYRQTLGQGPEFLTYFQNEAQLEKSRLLSDRFSAERPKGSFSTLEIQRTEQGDSAMYLCASSLSSGQHIRGYTFGSGTRLTVV.

This clone was seen just once. The rearrangement uses TRBV5-6 and TRBJ1-2; D is undetermined. From germline, CDR1 is SGHDT and CDR2 YYEEEE. Deletions cut 5 bases from V and 5 bases from J, with 13 bases between. This CDR3 has 13 residues. The CDR3 protein is CASSPASQYGYTF. CDR3 bases: TGTGCCAGCAGTCCTGCGTCGCAATATGGCTACACCTTC.

The J gene is TRBJ2-7, the V gene TRBV5-4; D not certain. Deletions cut 3 bases from V and 2 bases from J, with 15 bases between. Germline V lookup: CDR1 SGHNT, CDR2 YYREEE (reference sequence). This CDR3 has 15 residues. The CDR3: CASSYQRGSTYEQYF. CDR3 DNA sequence: TGTGCCAGCAGCTATCAGAGAGGATCTACCTACGAGCAGTACTTC.

V is TRBV2 and J is TRBJ1-1, with D possibly matching TRBD1 (6 bases). Per the germline V gene, CDR1 is SNHLY and CDR2 is FYNNEI. There are 12 residues in the CDR3. V was cut by 5 bases and J by 4 bases, with 8 bases left in between. The CDR3 DNA follows: TGTGCCAGCAGTCACAGGGTCACTGAAGCTTTCTTT. Protein product: CASSHRVTEAFF.

J is TRBJ2-7 and V is TRBV21-1; TRBD1, the D gene given by the table, was not confirmed from the DNA. TRBV21-1 is marked as a pseudogene. The CDR3 has 15 amino acids. The CDR3 loop is CASKWMGSLDYEQYF. Here the CDR3 DNA reads TGTGCCAGCAAGTGGATGGGCAGTCTTGACTACGAGCAGTACTTC.

This chain uses TRBV18 with TRBJ2-2; TRBD2 matches at 8 bases. Germline lookup yields CDR1 KGHSH and CDR2 LQKENI. Unmatched junction bases numbered 13, after V lost 6 bases and J lost 7 bases. This CDR3 is built from 16 residues. The CDR3: CASSLNSGRSSGELFF. The CDR3 bases are TGTGCCAGCTCGCTGAACAGCGGGAGAAGTAGCGGGGAGCTGTTTTTT.

This clone has only a few counts. The CDR3 here is CASSLGGLSEAFF. The CDR3 bases are TGTGCCAGCAGTTTAGGGGGGTTAAGTGAAGCTTTCTTT. The genes are TRBV28 and TRBJ1-1, with a possible D match to TRBD1 (5 bases). The CDR3 runs 13 residues. Germline V CDR1 and CDR2: MDHEN, SYDVKM. V gave up 2 bases and J gave up 7 bases, with 11 bases separating them.

V gene TRBV10-3 combines with J gene TRBJ1-2; D ambiguous. In germline, CDR1 is ENHRY, CDR2 SYGVKD. Trimming took off 3 bases at V and 8 bases at J, with 13 bases between the two ends. There are 13 residues in the CDR3. CDR3 nucleotide sequence: TGTGCCATCAGTGATTGGAGCGGTCAAGGCTACACCTTC. This encodes CAISDWSGQGYTF.